This passage covers 6 T cell receptor beta chains from one sample sequenced in a study of technical replicates of blood from a handful of donors. Profiling relied on immunoSEQ multiplex PCR, and the TCRdb table lists in-frame clones only, not all of them. Seen here are 100,000 or so clones, under 96% observed once, and the top ten hold approximately 0.2%. Sequenced sample: T cells isolated from PBMCs. The receptor source for this set is a human donor in good health.

This chain connects TRBV27 to TRBJ2-7; 9 bases line up with TRBD2. This CDR3 has 14 amino acids. Germline CDR1 and CDR2: MNHEY and SMNVEV (reference sequence). Trimming cost V 6 bases and J 3 bases; bases outside gene matches: 6. CDR3 amino acids: CASSTRLADYEQYF. The CDR3, as DNA: TGTGCCAGCAGCACTAGACTAGCGGACTACGAGCAGTACTTC.

The chain carries TRBV5-1 and TRBJ1-1; possibly TRBD1 for D (6 bases). Germline V gene sequence: CDR1 SGHRS, CDR2 YFSETQ. The CDR3 is 15 amino acids. Trimming removed 3 bases at V and 1 base at J, with 13 bases between. The CDR3 DNA sequence: TGCGCCAGCAGCTCGCAGGGGCTGTCGAACACTGAAGCTTTCTTT. Protein product: CASSSQGLSNTEAFF. The full variable domain, completed using reference TRBV5-1 and TRBJ1-1, is KAGVTQTPRYLIKTRGQQVTLSCSPISGHRSVSWYQQTPGQGLQFLFEYFSETQRNKGNFPGRFSGRQFSNSRSEMNVSTLELGDSALYLCASSSQGLSNTEAFFGQGTRLTVV.

This chain uses TRBV6-6 with TRBJ2-1; 8 bases are a match to TRBD2. After removal of 1 base from V and 0 bases from J, the junction contained 2 bases not matched to a gene. The germline V gene has CDR1 MNHNY and CDR2 SVGAGI (reference sequence). This CDR3 region has 16 residues. CDR3 sequence: CASSYFGGASYNEQFF. The CDR3 DNA reads as TGTGCCAGCAGTTACTTCGGGGGGGCCTCCTACAATGAGCAGTTCTTC.

This chain joins TRBV11-3 and TRBJ2-5; 12 nucleotides agree with TRBD2. This CDR3 is 20 amino acids long. The J segment lost 0 bases and the V segment lost 2 bases, leaving 13 bases of the junction unmatched. CDR1 SGHNT and CDR2 YENEEA come from the germline V gene. Here the CDR3 reads CASSLSMWGTSGPYQETQYF. Here the CDR3 DNA reads TGTGCCAGCAGCTTAAGTATGTGGGGGACTAGCGGGCCGTACCAAGAGACCCAGTACTTC. Full variable domain (missing parts from reference TRBV11-3 and TRBJ2-5): EAGVVQSPRYKIIEKKQPVAFWCNPISGHNTLYWYLQNLGQGPELLIRYENEEAVDDSQLPKDRFSAERLKGVDSTLKIQPAELGDSAVYLCASSLSMWGTSGPYQETQYFGPGTRLLVL.

The chain recombines TRBV27 with TRBJ2-3, with D possibly matching TRBD1 (5 bases). The CDR3 extends over 17 amino acids. V was cut by 5 bases and J by 2 bases, with 20 bases left in between. CDR1 and CDR2 (germline): MNHEY, SMNVEV (reference sequence). The CDR3 DNA sequence: TGTGCCAGCAGTCCCTCTCGGTCCAGGGTGGCCACAGATACGCAGTATTTT. Protein: CASSPSRSRVATDTQYF.

This rearrangement joins TRBV6-5 to TRBJ2-2, with D perhaps TRBD1 (5 bases). CDR1 is MNHEY, CDR2 SVGAGI, per germline. The CDR3 is 15 residues long. The V gene lost 5 bases and the J gene lost 1 base, with 11 bases spanning the gap. This chain's CDR3 is CASSRGFQNTGELFF. CDR3 nucleotide sequence: TGTGCCAGCAGTAGGGGTTTTCAGAACACCGGGGAGCTGTTTTTT.